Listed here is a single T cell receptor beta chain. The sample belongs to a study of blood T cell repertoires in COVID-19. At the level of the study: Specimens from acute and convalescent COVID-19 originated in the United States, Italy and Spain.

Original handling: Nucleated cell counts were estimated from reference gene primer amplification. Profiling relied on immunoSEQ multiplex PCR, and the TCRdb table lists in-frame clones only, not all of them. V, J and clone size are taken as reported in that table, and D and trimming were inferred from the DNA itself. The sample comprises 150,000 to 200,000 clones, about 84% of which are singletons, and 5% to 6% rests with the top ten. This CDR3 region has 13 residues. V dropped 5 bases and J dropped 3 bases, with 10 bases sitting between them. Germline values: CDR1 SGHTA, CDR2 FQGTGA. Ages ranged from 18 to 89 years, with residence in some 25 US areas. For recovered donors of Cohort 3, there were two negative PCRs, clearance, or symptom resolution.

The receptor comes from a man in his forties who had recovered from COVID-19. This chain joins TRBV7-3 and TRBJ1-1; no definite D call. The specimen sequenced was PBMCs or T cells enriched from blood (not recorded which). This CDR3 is CASSQLQDTEAFF. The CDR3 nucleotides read TGTGCCAGCAGCCAGTTACAAGACACTGAAGCTTTCTTT.